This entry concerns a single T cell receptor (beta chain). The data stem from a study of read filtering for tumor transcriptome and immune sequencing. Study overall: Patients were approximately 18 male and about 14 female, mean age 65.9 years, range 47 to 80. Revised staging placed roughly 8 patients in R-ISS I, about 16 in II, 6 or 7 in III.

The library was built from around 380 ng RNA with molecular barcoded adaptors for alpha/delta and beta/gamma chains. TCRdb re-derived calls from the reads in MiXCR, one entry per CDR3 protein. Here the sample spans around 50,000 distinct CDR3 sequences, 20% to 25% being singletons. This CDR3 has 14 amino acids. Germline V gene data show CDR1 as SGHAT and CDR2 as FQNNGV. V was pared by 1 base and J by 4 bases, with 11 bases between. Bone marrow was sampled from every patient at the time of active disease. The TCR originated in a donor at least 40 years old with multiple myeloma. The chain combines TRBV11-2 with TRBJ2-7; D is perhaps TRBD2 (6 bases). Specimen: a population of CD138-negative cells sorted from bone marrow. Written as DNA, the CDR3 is TGTGCCAGCAGCTTAGCCGGGGGTGGGTACGAGCAGTACTTC. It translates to CASSLAGGGYEQYF.